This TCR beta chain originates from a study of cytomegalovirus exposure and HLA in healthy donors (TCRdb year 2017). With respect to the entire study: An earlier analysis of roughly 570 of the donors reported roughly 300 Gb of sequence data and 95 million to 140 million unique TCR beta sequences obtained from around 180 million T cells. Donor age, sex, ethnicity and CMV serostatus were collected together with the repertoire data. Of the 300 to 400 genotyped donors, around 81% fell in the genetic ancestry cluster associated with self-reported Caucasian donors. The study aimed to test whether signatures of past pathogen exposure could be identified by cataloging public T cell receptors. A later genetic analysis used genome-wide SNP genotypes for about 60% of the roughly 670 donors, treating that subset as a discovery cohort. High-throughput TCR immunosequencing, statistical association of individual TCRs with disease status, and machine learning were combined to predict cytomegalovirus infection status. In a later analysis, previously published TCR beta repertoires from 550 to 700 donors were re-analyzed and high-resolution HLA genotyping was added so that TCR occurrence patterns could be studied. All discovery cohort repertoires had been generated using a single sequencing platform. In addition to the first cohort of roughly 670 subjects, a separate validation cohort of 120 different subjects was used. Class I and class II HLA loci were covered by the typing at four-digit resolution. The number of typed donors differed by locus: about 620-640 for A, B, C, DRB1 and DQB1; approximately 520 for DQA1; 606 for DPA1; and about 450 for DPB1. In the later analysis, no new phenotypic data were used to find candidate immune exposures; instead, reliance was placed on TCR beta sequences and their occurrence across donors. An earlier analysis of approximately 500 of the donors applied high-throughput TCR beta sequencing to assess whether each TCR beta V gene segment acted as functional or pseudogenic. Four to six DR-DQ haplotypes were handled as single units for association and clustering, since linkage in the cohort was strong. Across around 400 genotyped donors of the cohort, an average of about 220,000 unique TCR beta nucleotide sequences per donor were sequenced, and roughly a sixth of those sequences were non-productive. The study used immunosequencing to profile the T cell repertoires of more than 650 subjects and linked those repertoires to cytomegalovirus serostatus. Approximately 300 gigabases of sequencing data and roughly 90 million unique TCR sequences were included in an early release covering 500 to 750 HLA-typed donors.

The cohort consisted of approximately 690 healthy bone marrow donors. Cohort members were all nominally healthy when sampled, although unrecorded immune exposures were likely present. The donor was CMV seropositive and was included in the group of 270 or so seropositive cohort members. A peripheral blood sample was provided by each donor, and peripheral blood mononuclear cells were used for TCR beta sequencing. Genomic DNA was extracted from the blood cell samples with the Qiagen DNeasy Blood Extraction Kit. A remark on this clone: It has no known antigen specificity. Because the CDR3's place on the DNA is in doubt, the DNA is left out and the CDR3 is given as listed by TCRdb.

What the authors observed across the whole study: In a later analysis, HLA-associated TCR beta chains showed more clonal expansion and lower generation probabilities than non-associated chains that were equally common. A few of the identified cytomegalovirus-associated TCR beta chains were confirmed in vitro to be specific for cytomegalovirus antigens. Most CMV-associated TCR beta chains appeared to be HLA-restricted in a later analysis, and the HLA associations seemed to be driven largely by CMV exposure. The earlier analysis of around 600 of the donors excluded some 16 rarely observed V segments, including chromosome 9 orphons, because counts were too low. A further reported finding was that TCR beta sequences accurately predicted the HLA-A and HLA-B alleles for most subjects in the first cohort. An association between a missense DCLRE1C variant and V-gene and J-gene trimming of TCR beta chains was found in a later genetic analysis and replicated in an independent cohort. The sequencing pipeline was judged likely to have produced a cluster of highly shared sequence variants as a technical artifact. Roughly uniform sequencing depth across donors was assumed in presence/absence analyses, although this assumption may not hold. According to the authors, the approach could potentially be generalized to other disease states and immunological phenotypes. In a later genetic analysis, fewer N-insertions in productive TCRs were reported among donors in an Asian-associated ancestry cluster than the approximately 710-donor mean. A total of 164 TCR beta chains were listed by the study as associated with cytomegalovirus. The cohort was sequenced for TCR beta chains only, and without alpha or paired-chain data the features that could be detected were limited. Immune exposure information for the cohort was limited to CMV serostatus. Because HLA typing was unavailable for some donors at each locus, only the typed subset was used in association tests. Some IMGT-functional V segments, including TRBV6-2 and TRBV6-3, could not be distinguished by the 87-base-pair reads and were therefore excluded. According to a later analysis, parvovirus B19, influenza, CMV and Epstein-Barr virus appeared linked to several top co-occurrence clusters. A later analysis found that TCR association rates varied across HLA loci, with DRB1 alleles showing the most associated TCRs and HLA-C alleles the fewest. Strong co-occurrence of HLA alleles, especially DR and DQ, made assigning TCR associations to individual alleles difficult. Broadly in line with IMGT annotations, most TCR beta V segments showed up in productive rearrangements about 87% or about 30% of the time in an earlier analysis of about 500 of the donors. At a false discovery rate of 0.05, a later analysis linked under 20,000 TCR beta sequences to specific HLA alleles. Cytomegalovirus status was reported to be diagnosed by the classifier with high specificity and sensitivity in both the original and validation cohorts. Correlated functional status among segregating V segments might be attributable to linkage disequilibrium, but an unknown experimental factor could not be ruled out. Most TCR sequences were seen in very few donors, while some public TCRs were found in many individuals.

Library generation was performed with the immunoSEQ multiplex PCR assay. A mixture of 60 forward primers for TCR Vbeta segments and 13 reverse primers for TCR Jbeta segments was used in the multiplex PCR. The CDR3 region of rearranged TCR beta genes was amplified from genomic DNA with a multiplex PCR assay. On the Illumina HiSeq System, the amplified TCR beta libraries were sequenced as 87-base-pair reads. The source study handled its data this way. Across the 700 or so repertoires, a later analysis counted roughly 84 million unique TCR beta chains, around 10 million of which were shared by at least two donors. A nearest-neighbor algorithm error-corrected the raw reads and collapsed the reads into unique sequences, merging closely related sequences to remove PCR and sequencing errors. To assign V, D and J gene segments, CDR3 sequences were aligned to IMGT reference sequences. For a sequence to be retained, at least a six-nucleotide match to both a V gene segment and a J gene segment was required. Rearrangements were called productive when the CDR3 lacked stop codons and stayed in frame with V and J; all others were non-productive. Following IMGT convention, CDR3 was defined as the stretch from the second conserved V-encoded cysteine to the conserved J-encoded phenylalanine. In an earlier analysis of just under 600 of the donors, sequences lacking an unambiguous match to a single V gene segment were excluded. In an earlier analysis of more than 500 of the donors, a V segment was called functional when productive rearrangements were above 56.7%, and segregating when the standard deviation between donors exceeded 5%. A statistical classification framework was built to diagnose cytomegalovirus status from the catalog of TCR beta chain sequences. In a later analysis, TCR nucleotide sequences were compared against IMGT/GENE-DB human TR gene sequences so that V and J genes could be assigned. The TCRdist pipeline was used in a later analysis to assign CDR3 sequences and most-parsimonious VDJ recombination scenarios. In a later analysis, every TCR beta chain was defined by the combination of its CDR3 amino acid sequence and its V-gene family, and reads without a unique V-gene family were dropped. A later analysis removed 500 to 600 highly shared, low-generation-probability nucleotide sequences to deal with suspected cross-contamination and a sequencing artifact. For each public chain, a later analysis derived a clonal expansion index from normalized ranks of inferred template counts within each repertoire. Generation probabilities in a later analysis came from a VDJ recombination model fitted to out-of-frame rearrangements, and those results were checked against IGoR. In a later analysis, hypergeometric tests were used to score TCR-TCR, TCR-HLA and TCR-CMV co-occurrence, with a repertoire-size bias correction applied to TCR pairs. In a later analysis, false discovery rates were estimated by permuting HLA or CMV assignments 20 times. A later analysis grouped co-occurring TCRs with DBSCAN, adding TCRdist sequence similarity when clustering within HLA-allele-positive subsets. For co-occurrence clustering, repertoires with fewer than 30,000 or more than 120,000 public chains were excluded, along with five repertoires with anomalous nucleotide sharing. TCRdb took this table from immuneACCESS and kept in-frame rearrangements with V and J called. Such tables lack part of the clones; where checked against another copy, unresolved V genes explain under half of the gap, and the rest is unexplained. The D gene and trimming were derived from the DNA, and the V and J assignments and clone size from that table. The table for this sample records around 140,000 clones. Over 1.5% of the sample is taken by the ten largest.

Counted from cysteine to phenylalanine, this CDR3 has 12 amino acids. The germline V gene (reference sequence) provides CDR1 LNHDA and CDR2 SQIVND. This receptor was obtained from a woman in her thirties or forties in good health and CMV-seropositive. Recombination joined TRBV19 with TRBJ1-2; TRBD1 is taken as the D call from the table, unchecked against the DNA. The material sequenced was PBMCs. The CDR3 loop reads CASSVAAGIGTF.